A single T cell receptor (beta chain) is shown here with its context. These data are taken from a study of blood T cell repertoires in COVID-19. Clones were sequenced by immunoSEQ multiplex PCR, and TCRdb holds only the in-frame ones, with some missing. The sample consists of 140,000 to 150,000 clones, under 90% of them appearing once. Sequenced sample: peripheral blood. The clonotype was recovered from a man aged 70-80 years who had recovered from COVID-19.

CDR3 DNA: TGTGCCACCAGCCTGCAGCAGGTGGGAACTAATGAAAAACTGTTTTTT. Amino acid sequence: CATSLQQVGTNEKLFF. The gene calls are TRBV15 and TRBJ1-4; D uncertain. This CDR3 region has 16 residues. Trimming pared 5 bases from V and 1 base from J, leaving 14 bases between. Per the germline V gene, CDR1 is LNHNV and CDR2 is YYDKDF (reference sequence).